The sample holds many counts of the clone carrying this T cell receptor beta chain. Its target is not known. This specimen belongs to a study of T cell repertoires in cytomegalovirus infection. Study summary: Indications of both CMV infection and matching HLA type were provided by public TCR beta signatures. Study-wide points: People with CMV and the relevant HLA were identified by cumulative public TCR beta family frequency. HLA-C-restricted CMV clonotypes gave the most frequent clonotype in two of eight donors.

TCRdb re-called the reads through MiXCR, storing one row per CDR3 protein. The table shows 270,000 or so distinct CDR3 sequences, with over 15% occurring only once. CDR1 and CDR2 (germline): SGHTA, FQGNSA. The CDR3 loop spans 15 amino acids. V was clipped by 1 base and J by 7 bases, with 11 bases between them. The chain combines TRBV7-2 with TRBJ1-6; unclear D gene. The TCR originated in a human donor in good health (CMV status not recorded). Some clones in this sample may be carry-over from other donors' samples. The sequenced sample consisted of CD8+ T cells from PBMCs. The CDR3 spells CASSLGRVTNSPLHF. CDR3 in DNA: TGTGCCAGCAGCTTAGGTCGGGTAACCAATTCACCCCTCCACTTT.